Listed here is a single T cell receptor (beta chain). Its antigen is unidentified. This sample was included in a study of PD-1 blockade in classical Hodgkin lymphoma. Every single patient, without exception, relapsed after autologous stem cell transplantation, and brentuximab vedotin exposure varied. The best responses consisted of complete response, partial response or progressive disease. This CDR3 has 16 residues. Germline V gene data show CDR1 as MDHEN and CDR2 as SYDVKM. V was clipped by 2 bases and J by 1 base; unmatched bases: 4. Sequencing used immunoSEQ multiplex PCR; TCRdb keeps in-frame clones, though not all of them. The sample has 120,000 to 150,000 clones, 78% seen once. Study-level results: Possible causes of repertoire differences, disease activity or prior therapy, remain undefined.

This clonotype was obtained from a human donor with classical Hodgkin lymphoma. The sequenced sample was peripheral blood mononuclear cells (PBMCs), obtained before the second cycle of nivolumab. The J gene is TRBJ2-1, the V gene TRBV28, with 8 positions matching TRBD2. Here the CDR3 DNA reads TGTGCCAGCAGTTTAGCGGGAGGTCGGTCCTACAATGAGCAGTTCTTC. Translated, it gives CASSLAGGRSYNEQFF.